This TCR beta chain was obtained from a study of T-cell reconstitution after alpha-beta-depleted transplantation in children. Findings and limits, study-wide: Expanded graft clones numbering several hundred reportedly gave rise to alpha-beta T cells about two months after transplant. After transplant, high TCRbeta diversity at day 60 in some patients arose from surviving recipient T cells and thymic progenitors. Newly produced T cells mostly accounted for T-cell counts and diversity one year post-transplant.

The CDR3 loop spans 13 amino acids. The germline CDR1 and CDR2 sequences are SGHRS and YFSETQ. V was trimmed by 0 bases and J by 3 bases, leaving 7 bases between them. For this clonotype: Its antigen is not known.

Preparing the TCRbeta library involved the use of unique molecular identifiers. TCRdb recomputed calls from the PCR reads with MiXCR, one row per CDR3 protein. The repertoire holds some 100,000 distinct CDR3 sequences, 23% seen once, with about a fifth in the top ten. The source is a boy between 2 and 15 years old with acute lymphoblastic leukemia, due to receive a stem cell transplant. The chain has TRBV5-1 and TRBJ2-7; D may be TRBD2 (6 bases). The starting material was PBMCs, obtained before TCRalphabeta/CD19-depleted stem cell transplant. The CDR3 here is CASSLGGGYEQYF. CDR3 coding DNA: TGCGCCAGCAGCTTGGGGGGAGGCTACGAGCAGTACTTC.